This T cell receptor beta chain was recovered during a study of T-cell reconstitution after alpha-beta-depleted transplantation in children. The CDR3 is made up of 15 amino acids. CDR1 is MDHEN, CDR2 SYDVKM, per germline. V shed 6 bases and J shed 0 bases, with 9 bases lying between them. Preparing the TCRbeta library involved the use of unique molecular identifiers. MiXCR, run by TCRdb on the PCR reads, gives a single entry per CDR3 protein. The sample records some 200,000 distinct CDR3 sequences, 9.7% being singletons. The source material was PBMCs from the stem cell graft donor, sampled from the stem cell graft. The J gene is TRBJ1-6, the V gene TRBV28; D remains unclear. This receptor was obtained from a human donor who donated a stem cell graft to a child with SCID. In nucleotides, the CDR3 is TGTGCCAGCAGCTATACTATCTCCTATAATTCACCCCTCCACTTT. It specifies CASSYTISYNSPLHF.